The next 21 T cell receptor beta chains were all read from a single sample in a study of a mutant IDH1 vaccine in newly diagnosed glioma. Repertoires were generated with immunoSEQ multiplex PCR, while TCRdb's copy carries only in-frame clones and drops some. Here the sample spans 25,000 to 35,000 clones, 90% being singletons. Time point noted: week 11, during vaccination. What each vaccine dose contained was 300 ug of mutant IDH1 20-mer peptide, accompanied by topical imiquimod. The antigens of these receptors remain unknown. The starting material was PBMCs, obtained from a glioma patient whose treatment included an IDH1 peptide vaccine. The receptors come from a man younger than 35 with glioma.

The V and J genes are TRBV5-1 and TRBJ2-2; perhaps TRBD1 as D (6 bases). Germline V gene lookup returns CDR1 SGHRS and CDR2 YFSETQ. V lost 6 bases, J lost 2 bases, and 11 bases lay in between. The CDR3 has 14 residues. In DNA form, the CDR3 reads TGCGCCAGCACCGGGACACATAACACCGGGGAGCTGTTTTTT. As protein: CASTGTHNTGELFF.

The chain employs TRBV28 and TRBJ1-1, with 7 bases fitting TRBD1. Germline V gives CDR1 MDHEN, CDR2 SYDVKM. The CDR3 contains 15 residues. The V segment lost 6 bases and the J segment 2 bases; nucleotides outside the gene matches: 9. CDR3 sequence reads: CASSTYGTANTEAFF. The CDR3 nucleotides are TGTGCCAGCAGCACCTACGGGACAGCCAACACTGAAGCTTTCTTT.

The CDR3 loop reads CASSPRDTSGNTIYF. The DNA for the CDR3 is TGTGCCAGCAGTCCCCGGGACACCTCTGGAAACACCATATATTTT. The chain uses TRBV28 and TRBJ1-3; TRBD1 is a possible D gene (6 bases). The V end lost 5 bases, the J end lost 0 bases, and 11 bases lay between the germline ends. The germline V gene has CDR1 MDHEN and CDR2 SYDVKM. The CDR3 is 15 residues long.

The gene calls are TRBV5-6 and TRBJ2-5; 8 positions match TRBD2. The CDR3 length is 16 residues. Germline-derived CDR1 and CDR2 are SGHDT and YYEEEE. The ends lost 3 bases at V and 0 bases at J; junction bases unmatched: 7. CDR3 DNA sequence: TGTGCCAGCAGCTCTCGGACTAGCCCAAACCAAGAGACCCAGTACTTC. Translation: CASSSRTSPNQETQYF.

The chain recombines TRBV29-1 with TRBJ2-7; perhaps TRBD1 as D (5 bases). V lost 2 bases and J 1 base, leaving 9 bases between the germline ends. CDR3 size: 13 residues. CDR1 and CDR2 from the germline V gene are SQVTM and ANQGSEA. In DNA, the CDR3 is TGCAGCGTTGAAAAGCAGGGATCCTACGAGCAGTACTTC. Amino acids: CSVEKQGSYEQYF.

This chain links TRBV7-8 with TRBJ2-3; 12 bases align to TRBD2. This CDR3 contains 17 residues. CDR1 and CDR2 from the germline V gene are SGHVS and FQNEAQ. The J segment lost 0 bases and the V segment lost 5 bases, leaving 6 bases of the junction unmatched. CDR3 amino acids: CASSARLAGASTDTQYF. CDR3 coding DNA: TGTGCCAGCAGCGCCCGACTAGCGGGGGCCAGCACAGATACGCAGTATTTT.

V is TRBV10-3 and J is TRBJ1-1; a weak D match, TRBD1 (5 bases). Trimming took 0 bases from V and 4 from J, leaving 12 bases between them. CDR3 length: 15 amino acids. Germline V gene lookup returns CDR1 ENHRY and CDR2 SYGVKD. CDR3 residues: CAISESGRGVTEAFF. In DNA form, the CDR3 reads TGTGCCATCAGTGAGTCGGGGCGGGGCGTCACTGAAGCTTTCTTT.

This clone appeared once. This rearrangement joins TRBV14 to TRBJ2-7, with unresolved D. Trimming cost V 1 base and J 2 bases, with 15 bases left between them. This CDR3 spans 16 amino acids. Germline CDR1 reads SGHDN; CDR2 reads FVKESK. CDR3 coding DNA: TGTGCCAGCAGCCAAGCAGGCTTAGAGGCTCCCTACGAGCAGTACTTC. It yields the protein CASSQAGLEAPYEQYF.

V gene TRBV2 combines with J gene TRBJ2-3; D is unresolved. The CDR3 is made up of 11 amino acids. Trimming took off 5 bases at V and 7 bases at J, with 7 bases between the two ends. Germline V gives CDR1 SNHLY, CDR2 FYNNEI. The CDR3 DNA reads as TGTGCCAGCAGTACGGGTTATACGCAGTATTTT. Amino acid sequence: CASSTGYTQYF. Full variable domain (missing parts from reference TRBV2 and TRBJ2-3): EPEVTQTPSHQVTQMGQEVILRCVPISNHLYFYWYRQILGQKVEFLVSFYNNEISEKSEIFDDQFSVERPDGSNFTLKIRSTKLEDSAMYFCASSTGYTQYFGPGTRLTVL.

This chain uses TRBV5-5 with TRBJ1-1; 11 bases match TRBD1. The CDR3 has 14 residues. The V gene end was trimmed by 4 bases and the J gene end by 4 bases; junction bases not matched to a gene: 3. The germline gives CDR1 SGHKS, CDR2 YYEKEE (reference sequence). CDR3 residues: CASSEDRGRTEAFF. CDR3 nucleotide sequence: TGTGCCAGCAGCGAGGACAGGGGGCGCACTGAAGCTTTCTTT.

The chain couples TRBV29-1 to TRBJ2-7, with 8 bases identical to TRBD2. This CDR3 is built from 13 residues. V was clipped by 4 bases and J by 3 bases; unmatched bases: 5. Germline V gene data show CDR1 as SQVTM and CDR2 as ANQGSEA. The CDR3 DNA reads as TGCAGCGTTGCTTCGGGACTAGGCTACGAGCAGTACTTC. This sequence encodes CSVASGLGYEQYF.

The chain employs TRBV15 and TRBJ1-1, with D hard to call. Germline lookup yields CDR1 LNHNV and CDR2 YYDKDF (reference sequence). This CDR3 spans 12 amino acids. V was cut by 1 base and J by 7 bases, with 7 bases left in between. CDR3 loop: CATSRAGREAFF. The DNA for the CDR3 is TGTGCCACCAGCAGAGCAGGCCGTGAAGCTTTCTTT.

The J gene is TRBJ1-2, the V gene TRBV19; D ambiguous. V was shortened by 4 bases and J by 0 bases, with 9 bases between the two germline ends. There are 14 residues in the CDR3. CDR1 LNHDA and CDR2 SQIVND come from the germline V gene (reference sequence). The DNA of the CDR3 is TGTGCCAGTAGTAGAGGCGGAGCTAACTATGGCTACACCTTC. Translated: CASSRGGANYGYTF. The variable domain in full, with the rest retrieved from reference TRBV19 and TRBJ1-2, is DGGITQSPKYLFRKEGQNVTLSCEQNLNHDAMYWYRQDPGQGLRLIYYSQIVNDFQKGDIAEGYSVSREKKESFPLTVTSAQKNPTAFYLCASSRGGANYGYTFGSGTRLTVV.

The gene calls are TRBV6-5 and TRBJ1-2; TRBD1 might be the D (6 bases). V was cut by 6 bases and J by 4 bases, with 15 bases left in between. The CDR3 length is 14 residues. CDR1 and CDR2 from the germline V gene are MNHEY and SVGAGI. CDR3 region: CASRPTGLSYGYTF. The CDR3 nucleotides are TGTGCCAGCAGGCCAACAGGGCTTAGCTATGGCTACACCTTC.

V is TRBV13 and J is TRBJ2-7, with 10 bases identical to TRBD2. The V and J ends lost 2 bases and 4 bases, in that order; junction bases with no gene match: 8. The CDR3 extends over 16 amino acids. Germline CDR1 is PRHDT and CDR2 is FYEKMQ (reference sequence). The CDR3, as DNA: TGTGCCAGCAGCTTAAGTAGCGGGAGGAATAGTTACGAGCAGTACTTC. Protein sequence: CASSLSSGRNSYEQYF.

The chain combines TRBV5-1 with TRBJ1-3; D gene uncertain. Per the germline V gene, CDR1 is SGHRS and CDR2 is YFSETQ. The CDR3 has 13 amino acids. V dropped 4 bases and J dropped 1 base, with 6 bases sitting between them. Here the CDR3 reads CASSIGSGNTIYF. For the CDR3, the DNA is TGCGCCAGCAGCATCGGGTCTGGAAACACCATATATTTT.

This chain links TRBV4-3 with TRBJ2-1, with TRBD2 as a possible D gene (6 bases). Trimming took 2 bases from V and 1 from J, leaving 15 bases between them. The length of the CDR3 is 17 residues. In germline, CDR1 is LGHNA, CDR2 YSLEER. CDR3 coding DNA: TGCGCCAGCAGCCAAAGATTCCCTCGGGGGTCCTACAATGAGCAGTTCTTC. Translation: CASSQRFPRGSYNEQFF.

CDR3 nucleotides: TGTGCCAGTAGTATGTGGAGAGGGGGCTACGAGCAGTACTTC. Translation: CASSMWRGGYEQYF. The chain has TRBV19 and TRBJ2-7; maybe TRBD1 (6 bases). CDR3 length: 14 amino acids. Per germline, CDR1 LNHDA and CDR2 SQIVND (reference sequence). V was cut by 3 bases and J by 3 bases, with 12 bases left in between.

This sequence joins TRBV4-3 and TRBJ1-2, with 9 bases identical to TRBD1. The CDR3 is made up of 15 amino acids. In germline, CDR1 is LGHNA, CDR2 YSLEER. J was trimmed by 6 bases and V by 0 bases; bases with no gene match: 5. CDR3 sequence reads: CASSQDLGTGHGYTF. The CDR3 bases are TGCGCCAGCAGCCAAGATCTAGGGACAGGGCATGGCTACACCTTC.

The rearrangement uses TRBV29-1 and TRBJ1-1; tentative D call: TRBD1 (6 bases). The length of the CDR3 is 14 residues. Germline assignment: CDR1 SQVTM and CDR2 ANQGSEA. Trimming shortened V by 7 bases and J by 1 base, and 16 bases separated the two germline ends. CDR3 sequence: CSAPSLTGNTEAFF. In DNA, the CDR3 is TGCAGCGCCCCCTCATTGACAGGGAACACTGAAGCTTTCTTT.

The chain uses TRBV30 and TRBJ2-7; D may be TRBD2 (6 bases). V was trimmed by 2 bases and J by 7 bases, leaving 9 bases between them. CDR1 and CDR2 (germline): GTSNPN, SVGIG (reference sequence). This CDR3 contains 11 residues. CDR3 loop: CAWSPGREQYF. CDR3 nucleotides: TGTGCCTGGAGTCCAGGGAGGGAGCAGTACTTC.